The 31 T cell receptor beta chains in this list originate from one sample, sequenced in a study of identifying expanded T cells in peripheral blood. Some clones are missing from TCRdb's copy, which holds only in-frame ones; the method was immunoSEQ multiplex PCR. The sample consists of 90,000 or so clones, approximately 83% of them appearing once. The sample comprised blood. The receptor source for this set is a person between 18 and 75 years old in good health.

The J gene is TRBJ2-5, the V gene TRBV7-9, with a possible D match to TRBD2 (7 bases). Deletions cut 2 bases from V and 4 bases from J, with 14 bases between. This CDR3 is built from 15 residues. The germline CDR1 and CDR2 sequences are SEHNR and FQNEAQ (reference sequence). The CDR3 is CASSLSLGGPETQYF. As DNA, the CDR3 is TGTGCCAGCAGCTTAAGTCTCGGGGGGCCAGAGACCCAGTACTTC.

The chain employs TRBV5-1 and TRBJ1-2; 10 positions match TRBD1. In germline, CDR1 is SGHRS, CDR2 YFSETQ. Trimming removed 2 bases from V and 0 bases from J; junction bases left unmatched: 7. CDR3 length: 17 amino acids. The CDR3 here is CASSLTDRGASNYGYTF. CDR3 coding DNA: TGCGCCAGCAGCTTAACGGACAGGGGGGCCTCTAACTATGGCTACACCTTC.

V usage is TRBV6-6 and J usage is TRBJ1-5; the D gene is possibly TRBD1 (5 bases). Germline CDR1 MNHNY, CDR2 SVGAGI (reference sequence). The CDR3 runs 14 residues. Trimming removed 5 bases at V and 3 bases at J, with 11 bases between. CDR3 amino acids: CASSHRGSNQPQHF. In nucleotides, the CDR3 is TGTGCCAGCAGTCACCGGGGGTCCAATCAGCCCCAGCATTTT.

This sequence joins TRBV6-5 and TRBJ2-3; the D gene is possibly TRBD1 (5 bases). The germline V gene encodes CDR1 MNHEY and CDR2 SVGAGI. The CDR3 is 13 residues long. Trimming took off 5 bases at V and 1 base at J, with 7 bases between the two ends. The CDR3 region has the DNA TGTGCCAGCAGTAAGACAGGCACAGATACGCAGTATTTT. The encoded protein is CASSKTGTDTQYF.

The DNA of the CDR3 is TGTGCCAGCAGTTTATCATTTGGGGGTGTATTGACCGGGGAGCTGTTTTTT. The encoded protein is CASSLSFGGVLTGELFF. The gene calls are TRBV27 and TRBJ2-2; tentatively, D is TRBD1 or TRBD2 (5 bases each). From germline, CDR1 is MNHEY and CDR2 SMNVEV (reference sequence). With 0 bases removed from V and 5 bases from J, the gap between germline ends came to 16 bases. This CDR3 spans 17 amino acids.

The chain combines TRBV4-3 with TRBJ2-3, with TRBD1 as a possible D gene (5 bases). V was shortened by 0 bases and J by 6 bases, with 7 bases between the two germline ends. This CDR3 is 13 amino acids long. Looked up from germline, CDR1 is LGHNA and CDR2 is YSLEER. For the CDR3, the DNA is TGCGCCAGCAGCCAAGATTACAGGGATACGCAGTATTTT. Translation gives CASSQDYRDTQYF.

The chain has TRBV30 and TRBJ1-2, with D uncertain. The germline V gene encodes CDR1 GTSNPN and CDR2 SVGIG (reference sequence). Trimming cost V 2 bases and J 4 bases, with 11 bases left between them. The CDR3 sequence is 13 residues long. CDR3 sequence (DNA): TGTGCCTGGAGTCGGCAGCCGGGCTATGGCTACACCTTC. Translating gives CAWSRQPGYGYTF.

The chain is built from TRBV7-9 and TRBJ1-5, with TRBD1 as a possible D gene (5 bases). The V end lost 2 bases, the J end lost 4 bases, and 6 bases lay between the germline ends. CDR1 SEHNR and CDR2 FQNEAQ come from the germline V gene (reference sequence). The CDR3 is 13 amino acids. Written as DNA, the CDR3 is TGTGCCAGCAGCTTACAGGGTAATCAGCCCCAGCATTTT. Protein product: CASSLQGNQPQHF.

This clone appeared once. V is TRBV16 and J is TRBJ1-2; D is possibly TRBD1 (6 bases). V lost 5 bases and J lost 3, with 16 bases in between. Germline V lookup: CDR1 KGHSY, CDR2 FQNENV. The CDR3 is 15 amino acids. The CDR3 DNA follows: TGTGCCAGCAGCTTCCCGAGGGGGGCTGACTATGGCTACACCTTC. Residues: CASSFPRGADYGYTF.

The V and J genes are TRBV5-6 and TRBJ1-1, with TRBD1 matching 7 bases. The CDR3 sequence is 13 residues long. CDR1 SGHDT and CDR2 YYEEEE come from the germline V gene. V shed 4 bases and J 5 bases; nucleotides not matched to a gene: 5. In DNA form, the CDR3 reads TGTGCCAGCAGCCGTCCAGGGGGAACTGAAGCTTTCTTT. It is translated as CASSRPGGTEAFF.

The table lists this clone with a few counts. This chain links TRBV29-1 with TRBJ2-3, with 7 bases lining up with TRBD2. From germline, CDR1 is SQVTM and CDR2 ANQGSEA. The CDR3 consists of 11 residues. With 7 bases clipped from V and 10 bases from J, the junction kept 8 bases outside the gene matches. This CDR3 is CSASWGRAQYF. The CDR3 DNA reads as TGCAGCGCTTCCTGGGGGAGGGCGCAGTATTTT.

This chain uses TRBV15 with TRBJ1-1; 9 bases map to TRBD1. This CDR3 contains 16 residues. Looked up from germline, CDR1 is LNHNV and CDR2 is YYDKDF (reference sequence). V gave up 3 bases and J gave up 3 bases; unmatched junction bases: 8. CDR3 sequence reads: CATSSAMRQGDTEAFF. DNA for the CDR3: TGTGCCACCAGCAGCGCAATGCGACAGGGGGACACTGAAGCTTTCTTT.

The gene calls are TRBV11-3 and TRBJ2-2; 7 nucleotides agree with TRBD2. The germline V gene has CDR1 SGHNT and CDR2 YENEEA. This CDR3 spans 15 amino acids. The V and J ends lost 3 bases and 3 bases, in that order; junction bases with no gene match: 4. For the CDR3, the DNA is TGTGCCAGCAGCTTGAGCGGGGTTCACACCGGGGAGCTGTTTTTT. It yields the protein CASSLSGVHTGELFF.

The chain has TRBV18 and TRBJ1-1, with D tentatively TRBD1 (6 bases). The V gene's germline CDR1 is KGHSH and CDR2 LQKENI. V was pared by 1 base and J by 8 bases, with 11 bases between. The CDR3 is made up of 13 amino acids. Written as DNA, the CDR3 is TGTGCCAGCTCACCACAGGAACAGGGAGAAGCTTTCTTT. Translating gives CASSPQEQGEAFF.

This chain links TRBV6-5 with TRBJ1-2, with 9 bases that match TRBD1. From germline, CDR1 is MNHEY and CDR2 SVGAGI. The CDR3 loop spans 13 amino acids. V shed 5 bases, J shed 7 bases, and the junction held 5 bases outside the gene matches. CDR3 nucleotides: TGTGCCAGCAGTAAACAGGGGGCCGGTGGCTACACCTTC. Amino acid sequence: CASSKQGAGGYTF.

The CDR3 here is CASSSRGGYTEAFF. In nucleotides, the CDR3 is TGTGCCAGCAGCTCCAGGGGGGGATACACTGAAGCTTTCTTT. This chain joins TRBV7-2 and TRBJ1-1; 7 bases match TRBD1. The CDR3 is 14 amino acids. Germline CDR1 is SGHTA and CDR2 is FQGNSA. With 4 bases clipped from V and 3 bases from J, the junction kept 5 bases outside the gene matches.

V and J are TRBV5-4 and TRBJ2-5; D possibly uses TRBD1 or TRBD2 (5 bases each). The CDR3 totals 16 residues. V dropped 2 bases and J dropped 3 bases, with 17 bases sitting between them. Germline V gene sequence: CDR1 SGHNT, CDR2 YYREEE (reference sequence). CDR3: CASSFQTGATKETQYF. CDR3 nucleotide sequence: TGTGCCAGCAGCTTTCAAACCGGGGCCACTAAAGAGACCCAGTACTTC.

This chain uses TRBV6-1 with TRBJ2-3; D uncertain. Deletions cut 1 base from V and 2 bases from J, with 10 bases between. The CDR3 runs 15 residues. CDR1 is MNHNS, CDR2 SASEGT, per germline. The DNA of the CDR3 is TGTGCCAGCAGTGAAGAAACTACCCTCACAGATACGCAGTATTTT. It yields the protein CASSEETTLTDTQYF.

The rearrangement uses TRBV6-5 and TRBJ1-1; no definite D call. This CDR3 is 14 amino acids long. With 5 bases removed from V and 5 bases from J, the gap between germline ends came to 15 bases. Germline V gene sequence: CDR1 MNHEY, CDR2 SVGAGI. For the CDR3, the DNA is TGTGCCAGCAGTCATCAGCCTGGGCAGACTGAAGCTTTCTTT. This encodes CASSHQPGQTEAFF.

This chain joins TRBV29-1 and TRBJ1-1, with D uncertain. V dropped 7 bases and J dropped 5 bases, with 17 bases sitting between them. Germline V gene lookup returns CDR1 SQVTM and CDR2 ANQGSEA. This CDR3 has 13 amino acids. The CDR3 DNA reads TGCAGCGCCCGAGAACAGCTCGGGACTGAAGCTTTCTTT. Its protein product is CSAREQLGTEAFF.

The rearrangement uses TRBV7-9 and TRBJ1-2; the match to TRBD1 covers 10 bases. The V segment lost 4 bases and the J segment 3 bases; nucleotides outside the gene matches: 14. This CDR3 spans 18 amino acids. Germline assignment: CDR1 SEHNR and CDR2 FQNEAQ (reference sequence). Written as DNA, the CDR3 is TGTGCCAGCAGCTCACCCCGGGACAGGGGAGGTCCGGACTATGGCTACACCTTC. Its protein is CASSSPRDRGGPDYGYTF.

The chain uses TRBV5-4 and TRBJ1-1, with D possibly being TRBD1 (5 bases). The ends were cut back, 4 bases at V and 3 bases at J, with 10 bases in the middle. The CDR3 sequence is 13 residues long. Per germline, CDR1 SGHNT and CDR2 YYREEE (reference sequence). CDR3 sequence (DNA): TGTGCCAGCAGCGACCGGGACCACACTGAAGCTTTCTTT. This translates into CASSDRDHTEAFF.

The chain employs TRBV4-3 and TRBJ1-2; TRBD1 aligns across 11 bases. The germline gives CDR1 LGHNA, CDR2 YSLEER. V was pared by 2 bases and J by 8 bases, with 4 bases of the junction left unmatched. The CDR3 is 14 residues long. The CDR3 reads CASSQSDRGLGYTF. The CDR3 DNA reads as TGCGCCAGCAGCCAATCGGACAGGGGGCTAGGCTACACCTTC.

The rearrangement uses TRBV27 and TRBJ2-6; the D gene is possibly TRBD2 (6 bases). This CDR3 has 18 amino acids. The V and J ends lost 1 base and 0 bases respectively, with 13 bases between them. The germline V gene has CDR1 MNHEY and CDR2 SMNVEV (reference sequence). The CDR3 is CASSLWQGGASGANVLTF. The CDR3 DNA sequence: TGTGCCAGCAGTTTATGGCAGGGCGGGGCCTCTGGGGCCAACGTCCTGACTTTC.

CDR3 DNA sequence: TGTGCCAGCAGCTTAGAGGCAGGGACGAACACTGAAGCTTTCTTT. Translating it yields CASSLEAGTNTEAFF. The V call is TRBV7-9, the J call TRBJ1-1; D might be TRBD1 (5 bases). Germline V lookup: CDR1 SEHNR, CDR2 FQNEAQ (reference sequence). The V and J ends lost 1 base and 1 base respectively, with 10 bases between them. The CDR3 sequence is 15 residues long. Using reference TRBV7-9 and TRBJ1-1 for the parts outside the CDR3, the full variable domain is DTGVSQNPRHKITKRGQNVTFRCDPISEHNRLYWYRQTLGQGPEFLTYFQNEAQLEKSRLLSDRFSAERPKGSFSTLEIQRTEQGDSAMYLCASSLEAGTNTEAFFGQGTRLTVV.

The CDR3 sequence: CASSLVEANSQHF. The CDR3 DNA reads as TGTGCCAGCAGCTTAGTGGAGGCAAATTCCCAGCATTTT. The J gene is TRBJ1-5, the V gene TRBV7-8; D is unclear. Germline assignment: CDR1 SGHVS and CDR2 FQNEAQ. This CDR3 contains 13 residues. Trimming pared 1 base from V and 11 bases from J, leaving 12 bases between.

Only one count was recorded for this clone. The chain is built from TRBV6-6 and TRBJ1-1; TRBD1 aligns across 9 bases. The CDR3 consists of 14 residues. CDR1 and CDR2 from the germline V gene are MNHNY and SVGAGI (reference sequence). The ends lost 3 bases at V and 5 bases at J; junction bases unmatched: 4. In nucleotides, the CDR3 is TGTGCCAGCAGTTATGGGGACAGGGTTACTGAAGCTTTCTTT. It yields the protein CASSYGDRVTEAFF.

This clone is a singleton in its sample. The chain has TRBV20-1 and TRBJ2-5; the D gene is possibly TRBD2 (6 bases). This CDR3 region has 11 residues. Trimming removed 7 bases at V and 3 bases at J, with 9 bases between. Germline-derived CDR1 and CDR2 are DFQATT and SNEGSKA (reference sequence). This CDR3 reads CSVRREETQYF. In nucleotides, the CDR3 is TGCAGTGTCAGGAGGGAAGAGACCCAGTACTTC.

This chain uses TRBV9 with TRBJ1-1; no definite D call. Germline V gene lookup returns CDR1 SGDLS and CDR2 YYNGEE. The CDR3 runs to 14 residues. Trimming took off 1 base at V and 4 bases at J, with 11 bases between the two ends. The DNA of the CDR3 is TGTGCCAGCAGCGTAACTTGGCATAGCACTGAAGCTTTCTTT. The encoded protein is CASSVTWHSTEAFF.

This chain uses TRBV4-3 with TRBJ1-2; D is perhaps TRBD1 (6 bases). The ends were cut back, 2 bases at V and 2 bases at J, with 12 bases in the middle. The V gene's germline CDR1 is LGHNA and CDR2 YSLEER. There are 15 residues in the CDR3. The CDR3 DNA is TGCGCCAGCAGCCAAATCGACAGGCTAAACTATGGCTACACCTTC. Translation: CASSQIDRLNYGYTF.

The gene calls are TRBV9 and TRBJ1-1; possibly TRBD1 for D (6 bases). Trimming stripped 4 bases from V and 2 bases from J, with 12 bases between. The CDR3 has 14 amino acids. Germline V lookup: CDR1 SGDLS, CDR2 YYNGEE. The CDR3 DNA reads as TGTGCCAGCAGCCCATCACAGGGAAACACTGAAGCTTTCTTT. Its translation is CASSPSQGNTEAFF.